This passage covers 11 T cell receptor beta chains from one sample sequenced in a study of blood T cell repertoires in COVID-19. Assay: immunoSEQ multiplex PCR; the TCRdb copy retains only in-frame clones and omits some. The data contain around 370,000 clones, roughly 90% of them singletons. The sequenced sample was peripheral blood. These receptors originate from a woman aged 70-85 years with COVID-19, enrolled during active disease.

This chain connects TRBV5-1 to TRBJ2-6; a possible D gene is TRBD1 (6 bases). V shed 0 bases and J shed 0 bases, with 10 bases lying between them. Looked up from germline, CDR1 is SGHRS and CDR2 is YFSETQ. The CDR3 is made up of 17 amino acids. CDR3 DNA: TGCGCCAGCAGCTTGGCGACAGGAGGCTCTGGGGCCAACGTCCTGACTTTC. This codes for CASSLATGGSGANVLTF.

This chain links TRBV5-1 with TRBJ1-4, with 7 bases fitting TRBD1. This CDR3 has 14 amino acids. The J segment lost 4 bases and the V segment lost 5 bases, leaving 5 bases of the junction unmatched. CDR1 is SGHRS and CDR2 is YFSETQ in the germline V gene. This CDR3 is CASRLTGYNEKLFF. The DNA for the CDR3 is TGCGCCAGCAGACTGACAGGGTATAATGAAAAACTGTTTTTT. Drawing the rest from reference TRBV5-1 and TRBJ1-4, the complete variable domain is KAGVTQTPRYLIKTRGQQVTLSCSPISGHRSVSWYQQTPGQGLQFLFEYFSETQRNKGNFPGRFSGRQFSNSRSEMNVSTLELGDSALYLCASRLTGYNEKLFFGSGTQLSVL.

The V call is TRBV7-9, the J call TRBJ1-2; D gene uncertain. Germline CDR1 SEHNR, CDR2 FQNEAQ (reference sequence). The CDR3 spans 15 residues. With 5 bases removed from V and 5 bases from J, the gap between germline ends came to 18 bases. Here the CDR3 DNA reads TGTGCCAGCAGCCGAGACTTTGTCTATCCATATGGCTACACCTTC. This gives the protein CASSRDFVYPYGYTF.

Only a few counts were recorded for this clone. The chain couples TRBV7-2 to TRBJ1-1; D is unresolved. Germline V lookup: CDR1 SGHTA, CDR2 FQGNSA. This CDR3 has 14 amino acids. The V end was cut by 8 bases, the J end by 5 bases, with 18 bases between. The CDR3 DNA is TGTGCCAGCGCCCCATTCCAGGCGATAACTGAAGCTTTCTTT. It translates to CASAPFQAITEAFF.

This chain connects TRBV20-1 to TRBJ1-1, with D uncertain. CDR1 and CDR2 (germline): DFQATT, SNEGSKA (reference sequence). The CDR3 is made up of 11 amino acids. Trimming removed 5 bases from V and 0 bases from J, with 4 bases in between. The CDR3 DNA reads TGCAGTGCTCGGTTGAACACTGAAGCTTTCTTT. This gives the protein CSARLNTEAFF.

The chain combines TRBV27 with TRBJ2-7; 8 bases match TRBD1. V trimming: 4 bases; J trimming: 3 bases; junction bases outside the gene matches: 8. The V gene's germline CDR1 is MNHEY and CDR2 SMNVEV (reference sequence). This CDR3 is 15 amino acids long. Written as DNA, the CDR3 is TGTGCCAGCAGTTCCCCCGGGACAGGAGACTACGAGCAGTACTTC. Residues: CASSSPGTGDYEQYF.

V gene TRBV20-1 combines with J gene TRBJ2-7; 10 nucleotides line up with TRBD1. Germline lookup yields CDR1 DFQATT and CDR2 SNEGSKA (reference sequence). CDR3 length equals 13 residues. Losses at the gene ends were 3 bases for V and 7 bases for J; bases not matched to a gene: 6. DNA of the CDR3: TGCAGTGCTAGTCGACAGGGGGCGAGAGAGCAGTACTTC. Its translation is CSASRQGAREQYF.

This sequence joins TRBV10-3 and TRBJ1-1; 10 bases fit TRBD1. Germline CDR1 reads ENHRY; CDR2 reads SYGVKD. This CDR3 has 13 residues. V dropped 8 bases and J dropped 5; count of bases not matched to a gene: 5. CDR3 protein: CAIHGTGETEAFF. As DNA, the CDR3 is TGTGCCATCCACGGGACAGGGGAAACTGAAGCTTTCTTT.

The CDR3 DNA follows: TGCGCCAGCAGCTTGGGGCTAGCGGGGGGTAGCACAGATACGCAGTATTTT. Translating gives CASSLGLAGGSTDTQYF. The rearrangement joins TRBV5-1 to TRBJ2-3; 11 bases are shared with TRBD2. This CDR3 is 17 amino acids long. V was pared by 0 bases and J by 0 bases, with 3 bases of the junction left unmatched. From germline, CDR1 is SGHRS and CDR2 YFSETQ.

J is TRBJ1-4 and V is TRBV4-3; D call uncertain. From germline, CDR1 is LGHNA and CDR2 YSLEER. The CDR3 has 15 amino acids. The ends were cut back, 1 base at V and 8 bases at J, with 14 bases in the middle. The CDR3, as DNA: TGCGCCAGCAGCCAAGGAGGGTTGTCGATGGAAAAACTGTTTTTT. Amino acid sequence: CASSQGGLSMEKLFF.

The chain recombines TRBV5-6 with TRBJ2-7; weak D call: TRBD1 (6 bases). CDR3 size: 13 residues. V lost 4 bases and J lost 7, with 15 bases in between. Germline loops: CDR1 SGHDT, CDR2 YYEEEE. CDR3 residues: CASSPDQGREQYF. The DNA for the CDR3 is TGTGCCAGCAGCCCGGATCAGGGGCGGGAGCAGTACTTC.